This entry describes one T cell receptor beta chain. Trimming cost V 4 bases and J 7 bases; bases outside gene matches: 5. Germline loops: CDR1 KGHSH, CDR2 LQKENI. This CDR3 spans 15 amino acids. This sample stems from a study of T cell changes during pregnancy in multiple sclerosis. Assay used: immunoSEQ multiplex PCR; TCRdb lists only in-frame clones, some missing. The sample contains under 55,000 clones, roughly 92% of which appear only once. The rearrangement links TRBV18 to TRBJ1-6, with 9 bases fitting TRBD1. The sample here was CD4+ T cells from peripheral blood mononuclear cells, taken in the third trimester of pregnancy. This receptor was obtained from a female donor with multiple sclerosis, enrolled in a pregnancy study. CDR3: CASSRLGQGNSPLHF. The CDR3 DNA reads as TGTGCCAGCTCACGGCTGGGACAGGGAAATTCACCCCTCCACTTT.